This TCR beta chain was identified during a study of immune evolution from preneoplasia to lung adenocarcinoma. Broader study findings: Later-stage lesions seemingly showed higher T cell density and diversity than normal lung.

TCRdb's table, derived via immunoSEQ multiplex PCR, lists solely in-frame clones and lacks some. The table has 3,800 or so clones, 65% to 80% seen once. Turning to this clone: Antigen specificity is unknown.

The CDR3 length is 13 residues. Germline CDR1 reads MGHDK; CDR2 reads SYGVNS. V gave up 8 bases and J gave up 4 bases, with 15 bases separating them. This chain links TRBV25-1 with TRBJ2-7; D is tentatively TRBD1 or TRBD2 (5 bases each). The source is a person aged 55-80 years with lung adenocarcinoma. Sequencing used FFPE adjacent normal lung tissue. For the CDR3, the DNA is TGTGCCAGCGGGGAGTGGGGCTTGTACGAGCAGTACTTC. This encodes CASGEWGLYEQYF.